This is a list of T cell receptor beta chains from one sample in a study of a mutant IDH1 vaccine in newly diagnosed glioma. Sequenced by immunoSEQ multiplex PCR; TCRdb stores in-frame clones only, minus some. In the table there are approximately 82,000 clones, approximately 85% of which are singletons. These receptors have no known antigen. Sequences were derived from PBMCs, sampled from a glioma patient whose treatment included an IDH1 peptide vaccine. These TCRs come from a woman aged 50 to 60 with glioma. Each CDR3 is given with its conserved first and last residue. Not every row has a clone size; where given, it reads once, few, many or a size class.

j_call,v_call,clone_size,cdr3_aa
TRBJ2-7,TRBV10-3,NA,CAISGDRNYEQYF
TRBJ1-4,TRBV19,NA,CASSIGTAPFEKLFF
TRBJ2-7,TRBV5-5,NA,CASSPHLIRDRAYEQYF
TRBJ2-7,TRBV19,once,CASSTLDSSYEQYF
TRBJ1-1,TRBV7-9,few,CASSSDGLKAFF
TRBJ2-5,TRBV10-1,NA,CASSEQDSKETQYF
TRBJ2-7,TRBV11-2,once,CASSLALGLAGVEQYF
TRBJ2-2,TRBV19,NA,CASGGTGGTGELFF
TRBJ2-7,TRBV30,once,CAWSTPVYEQYF
TRBJ2-2,TRBV4-1,NA,CASSQDLVAASQELFF
TRBJ1-1,TRBV2,NA,CASSVSLEAFF
TRBJ1-1,TRBV15,NA,CATSRPFLGQRGNTEAFF
TRBJ2-2,TRBV6-1,once,CASSPSASEELFF
TRBJ1-4,TRBV27,NA,CASSPDRGGEKLFF
TRBJ1-4,TRBV29-1,NA,CSVGAALGEKLFF
TRBJ1-1,TRBV5-8,NA,CASSQAKTGGTEAFF
TRBJ1-3,TRBV2,few,CASTLPGAGNTIYF
TRBJ2-3,TRBV28,NA,CASSSGDRSRTDTQYF
TRBJ2-2,TRBV27,NA,CASSSGQGAGELFF
TRBJ2-1,TRBV29-1,NA,CSVVRDFAYNEQFF
TRBJ1-4,TRBV30,once,CAWSRGLNEKLFF
TRBJ1-1,TRBV29-1,few,CSVRRGALGAFF
TRBJ2-4,TRBV15,NA,CATSRERGLVKNIQYF
TRBJ2-6,TRBV2,NA,CASSLTGVNSGANVLTF
TRBJ2-1,TRBV7-3,NA,CASSRDRSTNEQFF